The subject of this entry is one T cell receptor beta chain. Antigen specificity is unknown. The sample comes from a study of beta chain features in type 1 diabetes. Study context: Cell yields, age and gender were similar between patients and healthy donors. Across the samples, roughly 98 million sorted cells were examined in total. Broader study findings: Diminished insertions and augmented deletions at VDJ junctions characterized type 1 diabetes patients. The study found moderately but significantly shorter TCRB CDR3s in all four CD4+ subsets of Type 1 diabetes patients.

Expressed TCRB transcripts were sequenced because the isolated RNA had all been reverse transcribed beforehand. Clones were sequenced by immunoSEQ multiplex PCR, and TCRdb holds only the in-frame ones, with some missing. The table records 160,000 or so clones, roughly 9% of them present only once. CDR1 and CDR2 (germline): DFQATT, SNEGSKA (reference sequence). The CDR3 loop spans 11 amino acids. V lost 6 bases and J lost 3; bases outside the gene matches: 2. Sequencing was done on a sample of central memory CD4+ T cells from blood. The receptor was isolated from a woman in her twenties or thirties with type 1 diabetes. The chain has TRBV20-1 and TRBJ2-7; 7 nucleotides agree with TRBD2. CDR3 nucleotide sequence: TGCAGTGCCGAGCGGGACTACGAGCAGTACTTC. Protein sequence: CSAERDYEQYF.